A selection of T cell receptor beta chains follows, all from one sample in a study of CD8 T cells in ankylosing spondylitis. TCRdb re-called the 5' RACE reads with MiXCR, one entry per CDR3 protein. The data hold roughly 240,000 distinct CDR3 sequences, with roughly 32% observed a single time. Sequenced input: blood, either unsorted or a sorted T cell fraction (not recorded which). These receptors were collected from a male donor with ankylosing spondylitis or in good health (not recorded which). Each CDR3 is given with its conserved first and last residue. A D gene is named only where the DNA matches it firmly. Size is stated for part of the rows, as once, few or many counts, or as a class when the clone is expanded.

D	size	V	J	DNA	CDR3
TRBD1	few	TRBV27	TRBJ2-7	TGTGCCAGCAGTTTCCTTCTGGGACAGGGGGTCTACGAGCAGTACTTC	CASSFLLGQGVYEQYF
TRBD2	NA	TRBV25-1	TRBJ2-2	TGTGCCAGCAGTGCGTTGCGGGGGTCCGGGGAGCTGTTTTTT	CASSALRGSGELFF
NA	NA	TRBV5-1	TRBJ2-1	TGCGCCAGCAGCTTGTGGGGGGGGCATGAGCAGTTCTTC	CASSLWGGHEQFF
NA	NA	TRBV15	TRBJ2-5	TGTGCCACCAGCAGACTCACGGCCACCATCGAGACCCAGTACTTC	CATSRLTATIETQYF
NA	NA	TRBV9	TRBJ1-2	TGTGCCAGCAGCGCCACCGGGACGGGCATTTATGGCTACACCTTC	CASSATGTGIYGYTF
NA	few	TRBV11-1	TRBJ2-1	TGTGCCAGCAGGTCCCCTCCGGAGGTTAGCGCTGGACTCGGGTCCTACAATGAGCAGTTCTTC	CASRSPPEVSAGLGSYNEQFF
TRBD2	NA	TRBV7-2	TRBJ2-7	TGTGCCAGCAGCTTAGCTAGCGGGGGTCTCGAGCAGTACTTC	CASSLASGGLEQYF
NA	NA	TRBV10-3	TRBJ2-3	TGTGCCATCAGTGAGGCTACAGATACGCAGTATTTT	CAISEATDTQYF
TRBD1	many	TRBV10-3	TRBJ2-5	TGTGCCATCAGTGCCGGGACAGGGGTTGAAGAGACCCAGTACTTC	CAISAGTGVEETQYF
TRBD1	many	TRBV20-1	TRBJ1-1	TGCAGTGCTGTCCGGACAGGACCAGATGAAGCTTTCTTT	CSAVRTGPDEAFF
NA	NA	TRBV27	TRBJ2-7	TGTGCCAGCAGTTTGTCCCCAGGACCCCTTGCCGAGCAGTACTTC	CASSLSPGPLAEQYF
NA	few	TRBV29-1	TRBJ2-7	TGCAGCGTTGAAGGAGAGGATTTATACGAGCAGTACTTC	CSVEGEDLYEQYF
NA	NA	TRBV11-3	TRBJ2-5	TGTGCCAGCAGCTTAGATAGCACAGGACAAGAGACCCAGTACTTC	CASSLDSTGQETQYF
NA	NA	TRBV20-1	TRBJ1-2	TGCAGTGCTCGGGGGCATAACTATGGCTACACCTTC	CSARGHNYGYTF
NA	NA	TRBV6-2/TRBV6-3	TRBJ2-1	TGTGCCAGCAGTTACTCAGGGACCGAGCTGTTAACCAAACACACCTCTGAGCAGTTCTTC	CASSYSGTELLTKHTSEQFF
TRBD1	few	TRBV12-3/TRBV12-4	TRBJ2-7	TGTGCCAGCAGTTTAGATGGGACAGGGTCGCGGGAGCAGTACTTC	CASSLDGTGSREQYF
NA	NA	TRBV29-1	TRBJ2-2	TGCAGCGTTGGATCCAGGGCGGGCACCGGGGAGCTGTTTTTT	CSVGSRAGTGELFF
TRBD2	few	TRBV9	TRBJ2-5	TGTGCCAGCAGCCCAAGACTAGCGGGGGTTCAAGAGACCCAGTACTTC	CASSPRLAGVQETQYF
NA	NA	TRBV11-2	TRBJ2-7	TGTGCCAGCAGCTTAGGGGTAAGGACCTACGAGCAGTACTTC	CASSLGVRTYEQYF
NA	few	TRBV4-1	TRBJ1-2	TGCGCCAGCAGCCAGGATTTGGGCGGCTACACCTTC	CASSQDLGGYTF
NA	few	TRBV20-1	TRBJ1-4	TGCAGTGCTAGAATTGGCGGGAACCCCTCAACTAATGAAAAACTGTTTTTT	CSARIGGNPSTNEKLFF
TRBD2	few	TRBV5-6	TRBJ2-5	TGTGCCAGCAGCTCCATCATGGTCGTAGCGGGGGACCAAGAGACCCAGTACTTC	CASSSIMVVAGDQETQYF
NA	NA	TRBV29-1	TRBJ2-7	TGCAGCGTTGATTCCCAGGGAGGGGGCGAGCAGTACTTC	CSVDSQGGGEQYF
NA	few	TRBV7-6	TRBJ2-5	TGTGCCAGCAGCAACCGGGCCCAAGAGACCCAGTACTTC	CASSNRAQETQYF
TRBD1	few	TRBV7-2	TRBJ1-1	TGTGCCAGCAGCCAAACAGGGGCAAGGACTGAAGCTTTCTTT	CASSQTGARTEAFF
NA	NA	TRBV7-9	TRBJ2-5	TGTGCCAGCAGCTTTACAGAGTCCACGGAGACCCAGTACTTC	CASSFTESTETQYF
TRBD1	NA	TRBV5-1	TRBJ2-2	TGCGCCAGCAGCCCGGCCGGGACAGGGGGGACCGGGGAGCTGTTTTTT	CASSPAGTGGTGELFF